A single sample gave rise to the 19 T cell receptor beta chains below, sequenced in a study of shared clonotypes between healthy human individuals. The repertoire was sequenced with immunoSEQ multiplex PCR; TCRdb's copy has only in-frame clones and lacks some. The table shows 780,000 or so clones, with just under 75% occurring only once. Source material: memory CD4+ T cells sorted from blood. The subset: CD45RA-negative fraction. The receptors derive from a woman aged 25 to 45 in good health.

The V call is TRBV11-2, the J call TRBJ2-3; no clear D gene. The CDR3 has 13 residues. V gave up 5 bases and J gave up 4 bases, with 10 bases separating them. Germline CDR1 and CDR2: SGHAT and FQNNGV. CDR3 residues: CASSVRPSDTQYF. CDR3 sequence (DNA): TGTGCCAGCAGCGTCAGACCCTCAGATACGCAGTATTTT.

For this clone: Within the sample, other DNA sequences also encode this same CDR3. The gene calls are TRBV18 and TRBJ1-5; D is unresolved. The V gene's germline CDR1 is KGHSH and CDR2 LQKENI. The germline V and J ends were trimmed by 1 base and 7 bases, with 11 bases remaining between them. The CDR3 runs 14 residues. This chain's CDR3 is CASSPQGLGQPQHF. CDR3 coding DNA: TGTGCCAGCTCACCACAGGGTCTGGGGCAGCCCCAGCATTTT.

In regard to this clone: Other nucleotide sequences in the sample specify the same CDR3. The chain links TRBV10-3 to TRBJ2-7; D is unresolved. The V and J ends lost 3 bases and 0 bases respectively, with 3 bases between them. The length of the CDR3 is 12 residues. Germline V lookup: CDR1 ENHRY, CDR2 SYGVKD. CDR3 sequence (DNA): TGTGCCATCAGTGAAGGCTCCTACGAGCAGTACTTC. Its translation: CAISEGSYEQYF.

The V and J genes are TRBV28 and TRBJ2-3; no definite D call. The V end lost 3 bases, the J end lost 0 bases, and 13 bases lay between the germline ends. The CDR3 length is 16 residues. In germline, CDR1 is MDHEN, CDR2 SYDVKM. The CDR3 here is CASSFGKGPSTDTQYF. DNA for the CDR3: TGTGCCAGCAGTTTTGGGAAGGGCCCTAGCACAGATACGCAGTATTTT.

The V gene is TRBV5-1, the J gene TRBJ2-7; 9 bases are a match to TRBD1. Germline values: CDR1 SGHRS, CDR2 YFSETQ. With 5 bases clipped from V and 5 bases from J, the junction kept 5 bases outside the gene matches. The CDR3 is 13 residues long. CDR3 sequence reads: CASRGDRVHEQYF. CDR3 bases: TGCGCCAGCAGGGGGGACAGGGTGCACGAGCAGTACTTC.

The CDR3: CASRRLAGNTGELFF. CDR3 sequence (DNA): TGTGCCAGCAGGAGACTAGCGGGGAACACCGGGGAGCTGTTTTTT. The chain is built from TRBV7-2 and TRBJ2-2, with 10 bases lining up with TRBD2. The germline V gene encodes CDR1 SGHTA and CDR2 FQGNSA. V was clipped by 6 bases and J by 1 base; unmatched bases: 2. The CDR3 loop spans 15 amino acids.

The V call is TRBV12-5, the J call TRBJ2-7; D gene unclear. V was pared by 3 bases and J by 2 bases, with 5 bases between. The CDR3 runs 12 residues. Germline V gene data show CDR1 as LGHNT and CDR2 as FRNRAP. CDR3 in DNA: TGTGCTAGTGGTTTACGTGCCTACGAGCAGTACTTC. It codes for CASGLRAYEQYF.

This sequence joins TRBV5-1 and TRBJ1-2; TRBD1 is a possible D gene (6 bases). From germline, CDR1 is SGHRS and CDR2 YFSETQ. V gave up 3 bases and J gave up 6 bases, with 18 bases separating them. The CDR3 is 15 residues long. Written as DNA, the CDR3 is TGCGCCAGCAGCTCAATACAGGGAATCGGTCATGGCTACACCTTC. This sequence encodes CASSSIQGIGHGYTF.

This chain joins TRBV10-2 and TRBJ1-1, with 7 bases matching TRBD1. Per the germline V gene, CDR1 is WSHSY and CDR2 is SAAADI. This CDR3 contains 13 residues. The V gene end was trimmed by 4 bases and the J gene end by 5 bases; junction bases not matched to a gene: 4. Written as DNA, the CDR3 is TGCGCCAGCAGTGTTCAGGGGGGTACTGAAGCTTTCTTT. It yields the protein CASSVQGGTEAFF.

The chain recombines TRBV28 with TRBJ2-3; possibly TRBD1 or TRBD2 for D (5 bases each). This CDR3 is 14 amino acids long. The ends were cut back, 7 bases at V and 1 base at J, with 12 bases in the middle. Germline values: CDR1 MDHEN, CDR2 SYDVKM. The CDR3 is CASTRDGGTDTQYF. In nucleotides, the CDR3 is TGTGCCAGCACCCGGGACGGCGGCACAGATACGCAGTATTTT.

This clone was seen more than once but under ten times. The chain employs TRBV5-1 and TRBJ2-1; 11 bases align to TRBD2. Trimming cost V 1 base and J 9 bases; bases outside gene matches: 6. The germline V gene has CDR1 SGHRS and CDR2 YFSETQ. The CDR3 totals 15 residues. This CDR3 is CASSLSLAGEGEQFF. The CDR3 nucleotides read TGCGCCAGCAGCTTGTCACTAGCGGGAGAGGGTGAGCAGTTCTTC. Looking up the rest from reference TRBV5-1 and TRBJ2-1 gives the full variable domain: KAGVTQTPRYLIKTRGQQVTLSCSPISGHRSVSWYQQTPGQGLQFLFEYFSETQRNKGNFPGRFSGRQFSNSRSEMNVSTLELGDSALYLCASSLSLAGEGEQFFGPGTRLTVL.

Concerning this clone: A single base separates this from a much larger clone, so it may be a read error. The chain recombines TRBV7-9 with TRBJ2-2, with unresolved D. V gave up 3 bases and J gave up 1 base, with 6 bases separating them. Per the germline V gene, CDR1 is SEHNR and CDR2 is FQNEAQ (reference sequence). The CDR3 extends over 14 amino acids. The CDR3 sequence is CASSFGGNTGELFF. CDR3 nucleotides: TGTGCCAGCAGCTTTGGCGGGAACACCGGGGAGCTGTTTTTT.

Turning to this clone: The sample holds other DNA sequences that translate to the same CDR3. The chain links TRBV19 to TRBJ1-4; TRBD1 agrees at 7 bases. The CDR3 has 15 amino acids. J was trimmed by 6 bases and V by 5 bases; bases with no gene match: 9. The germline CDR1 and CDR2 sequences are LNHDA and SQIVND (reference sequence). The CDR3 DNA is TGTGCCAGTAGTTCATGGACAGGAGGAGATGAAAAACTGTTTTTT. Residues: CASSSWTGGDEKLFF. Looking up the rest from reference TRBV19 and TRBJ1-4 gives the full variable domain: DGGITQSPKYLFRKEGQNVTLSCEQNLNHDAMYWYRQDPGQGLRLIYYSQIVNDFQKGDIAEGYSVSREKKESFPLTVTSAQKNPTAFYLCASSSWTGGDEKLFFGSGTQLSVL.

The chain carries TRBV14 and TRBJ1-5, with 8 bases that match TRBD1. Germline V lookup: CDR1 SGHDN, CDR2 FVKESK. This CDR3 spans 15 amino acids. After removal of 4 bases from V and 6 bases from J, the junction contained 8 bases not matched to a gene. CDR3 protein: CASSRGQGVAQPQHF. In DNA form, the CDR3 reads TGTGCCAGCAGCCGAGGACAGGGAGTTGCTCAGCCCCAGCATTTT.

The chain links TRBV7-9 to TRBJ2-7; the match to TRBD1 covers 9 bases. CDR1 is SEHNR and CDR2 is FQNEAQ in the germline V gene (reference sequence). V was pared by 1 base and J by 4 bases, with 8 bases of the junction left unmatched. The length of the CDR3 is 16 residues. The CDR3 nucleotides are TGTGCCAGCAGCTTAGATATGGGACAGGGAAGTTACGAGCAGTACTTC. Amino acid sequence: CASSLDMGQGSYEQYF.

J is TRBJ1-1 and V is TRBV10-3; D is undetermined. Per the germline V gene, CDR1 is ENHRY and CDR2 is SYGVKD. Deletions cut 2 bases from V and 1 base from J, with 5 bases between. The CDR3 contains 13 residues. CDR3 residues: CAISEAANTEAFF. DNA for the CDR3: TGTGCCATCAGTGAGGCGGCGAACACTGAAGCTTTCTTT.

The V gene is TRBV5-1, the J gene TRBJ2-2; D remains ambiguous. V lost 5 bases and J 1 base, leaving 18 bases between the germline ends. This CDR3 has 17 amino acids. In germline, CDR1 is SGHRS, CDR2 YFSETQ. Here the CDR3 reads CASRSSPNTRNTGELFF. The CDR3 DNA reads as TGCGCCAGCAGATCCTCTCCGAACACAAGGAACACCGGGGAGCTGTTTTTT.

The rearrangement uses TRBV27 and TRBJ2-1; 8 positions agree with TRBD2. Germline CDR1 MNHEY, CDR2 SMNVEV (reference sequence). This CDR3 is built from 16 residues. Trimming removed 6 bases from V and 5 bases from J; junction bases left unmatched: 12. CDR3 sequence (DNA): TGTGCCAGCAGCCGTAGAAGCGGGAGCCGTGACAATGAGCAGTTCTTC. This translates into CASSRRSGSRDNEQFF.

The sample holds a few counts of this clone. This chain links TRBV5-1 with TRBJ2-3; TRBD1 aligns across 10 bases. This CDR3 spans 17 amino acids. The trim removed 4 bases at V and 4 bases at J, leaving 12 bases unmatched. Germline CDR1 and CDR2: SGHRS and YFSETQ. The CDR3 DNA sequence: TGCGCCAGCAGCGCGACCGACAGGGGGCGCGGAGCAGATACGCAGTATTTT. This gives the protein CASSATDRGRGADTQYF.